This TCR beta chain derives from a study of human T cells and chemical hapten exposure. Study-wide context: There were weekly diphenylcyclopropenone doses to the scalp for patients throughout the approximately 25-week study.

This clonotype was counted ten times or more. The sample's time point: patch test 3, about 24 weeks after DPC sensitization. Indicated treatment: therapeutic diphenylcyclopropenone sensitization with weekly scalp DPC. Using its own MiXCR run on the RACE reads, TCRdb lists one record per CDR3 protein. The sample has tens of thousands of distinct CDR3 sequences, 8% to 10% seen once. This CDR3 region has 13 residues. V was pared by 3 bases and J by 4 bases, with 9 bases between. CDR1 is DFQATT, CDR2 SNEGSKA, per germline (reference sequence). The TCR was taken from a middle-aged woman with alopecia areata. Some clones in this sample may be carry-over from other donors' samples. Sequencing used whole blood, obtained in connection with sensitization to the hapten diphenylcyclopropenone (DPC). The chain couples TRBV20-1 to TRBJ1-4; TRBD1 is a possible D gene (6 bases). The CDR3 DNA sequence: TGCAGTGCTAGTGCAGGGGTTAATGAAAAACTGTTTTTT. It specifies CSASAGVNEKLFF.